The 4 T cell receptor beta chains below were found in one sample sequenced in a study of T cells in tumors after PD-1 blockade. Only in-frame clones appear in the TCRdb table, and some are missing; sequencing was by immunoSEQ multiplex PCR. The sample records 45,000 to 60,000 clones, roughly 80% being singletons. This specimen was PBMCs, taken before anti-PD-1 treatment. The receptors shown here come from a human donor with basal cell carcinoma.

V and J are TRBV19 and TRBJ2-7, with TRBD1 matching 9 bases. The CDR3 extends over 17 amino acids. The V gene end was trimmed by 6 bases and the J gene end by 3 bases; junction bases not matched to a gene: 15. Germline V gene sequence: CDR1 LNHDA, CDR2 SQIVND (reference sequence). The CDR3 region is CASSRLNPGQGIYEQYF. The CDR3 nucleotides read TGTGCCAGTAGCAGACTCAACCCGGGACAGGGAATCTACGAGCAGTACTTC.

The CDR3, as DNA: TGTGCCAGCGGGCCTTTTAGTAGCACAGATACGCAGTATTTT. Protein: CASGPFSSTDTQYF. The gene calls are TRBV2 and TRBJ2-3; D ambiguous. Trimming took 8 bases from V and 0 from J, leaving 12 bases between them. The CDR3 is made up of 14 amino acids. Per the germline V gene, CDR1 is SNHLY and CDR2 is FYNNEI.

This clone was recorded only once. The rearrangement links TRBV6-6 to TRBJ1-2, with D possibly matching TRBD1 (6 bases). CDR3 size: 14 residues. CDR1 MNHNY and CDR2 SVGAGI come from the germline V gene (reference sequence). V dropped 3 bases and J dropped 1 base, with 9 bases sitting between them. In nucleotides, the CDR3 is TGTGCCAGCAGTTATTTGGACAGTAACTATGGCTACACCTTC. Protein: CASSYLDSNYGYTF.

The V gene is TRBV27, the J gene TRBJ1-5; D ambiguous. The V gene lost 3 bases and the J gene lost 1 base, with 7 bases spanning the gap. This CDR3 comprises 14 residues. CDR1 and CDR2 (germline): MNHEY, SMNVEV (reference sequence). Here the CDR3 reads CASSLGLSNQPQHF. In DNA form, the CDR3 reads TGTGCCAGCAGTTTGGGCCTAAGCAATCAGCCCCAGCATTTT.